The T cell receptor beta chain described here comes from a study of long-term antiretroviral therapy in people with HIV. From germline, CDR1 is SGHAT and CDR2 FQNNGV. Trimming removed 4 bases from V and 8 bases from J, with 22 bases in between. The CDR3 is 16 residues long. As concerns this clone: Its antigen remains unknown.

Broader study findings: HIV repertoires had narrower CDR3 length ranges than controls.

Researchers ran immunoSEQ v3.0 at survey level. Profiling relied on immunoSEQ multiplex PCR, and the TCRdb table lists in-frame clones only, not all of them. The sample includes 25,000 to 35,000 clones, less than 98% seen only once; the top ten take less than 3%. Material: unsorted PBMCs, obtained 6.9 years after starting antiretroviral therapy. The receptor was isolated from a man aged 25 to 40 with HIV. The genes are TRBV11-2 and TRBJ2-3; a possible D gene is TRBD2 (7 bases). Here the CDR3 DNA reads TGTGCCAGCAGCTCCATCACCCAAGGGGGGGCGGGTACGCAGTATTTT. Its translation is CASSSITQGGAGTQYF.